A single sample is the source of the 16 T cell receptor beta chains below, sequenced in a study of T cells after yellow fever vaccination. TCRdb reanalysed the 5' RACE reads using MiXCR and keeps one entry per CDR3 protein. The table records 450,000 to 550,000 distinct CDR3 sequences, 21% of them present only once. The source material was PBMCs, sampled less than 25 days after the first yellow fever vaccination. These receptors were taken from a man between 18 and 29 years old who received the YFV17D yellow fever vaccine.

This clonotype occurred a few times. This chain joins TRBV6-5 and TRBJ1-1, with TRBD1 matching over 7 bases. Per germline, CDR1 MNHEY and CDR2 SVGAGI. The CDR3 sequence is 14 residues long. After removal of 4 bases from V and 5 bases from J, the junction contained 7 bases not matched to a gene. CDR3 in DNA: TGTGCCAGCAGTTTCGACAGGGAAGGAACTGAAGCTTTCTTT. This translates into CASSFDREGTEAFF.

This clonotype has only a few counts. V usage is TRBV5-6 and J usage is TRBJ1-6, with D tentatively TRBD1 (5 bases). Trimming cost V 3 bases and J 10 bases, with 14 bases left between them. The CDR3 totals 14 residues. From germline, CDR1 is SGHDT and CDR2 YYEEEE. CDR3 DNA: TGTGCCAGCAGCTCCGGACATGATCAATCACCCCTCCACTTT. Translated: CASSSGHDQSPLHF.

This clonotype was observed at least ten times. The chain recombines TRBV24-1 with TRBJ2-5; 9 positions agree with TRBD1. The trim removed 4 bases at V and 5 bases at J, leaving 7 bases unmatched. Looked up from germline, CDR1 is KGHDR and CDR2 is SFDVKD. The CDR3 runs to 15 residues. CDR3 amino acids: CATSDPGQGTETQYF. The CDR3 DNA follows: TGTGCCACCAGTGACCCGGGACAGGGTACGGAGACCCAGTACTTC.

The chain employs TRBV6-1 and TRBJ2-1; TRBD1 matches at 9 bases. This CDR3 has 15 amino acids. With 8 bases clipped from V and 7 bases from J, the junction kept 12 bases outside the gene matches. Germline CDR1 is MNHNS and CDR2 is SASEGT. This CDR3 reads CASLGRGQGGNEQFF. The CDR3 DNA reads as TGTGCCAGCCTAGGGAGGGGACAGGGAGGGAATGAGCAGTTCTTC.

The chain is built from TRBV19 and TRBJ2-3, with a possible D match to TRBD2 (6 bases). V shed 7 bases and J shed 3 bases, with 14 bases lying between them. The germline V gene encodes CDR1 LNHDA and CDR2 SQIVND (reference sequence). This CDR3 spans 14 amino acids. The CDR3 sequence is CASILRGSTDTQYF. The DNA of the CDR3 is TGTGCCAGTATACTTCGGGGGTCGACAGATACGCAGTATTTT. Complete variable domain (other parts from reference TRBV19 and TRBJ2-3): DGGITQSPKYLFRKEGQNVTLSCEQNLNHDAMYWYRQDPGQGLRLIYYSQIVNDFQKGDIAEGYSVSREKKESFPLTVTSAQKNPTAFYLCASILRGSTDTQYFGPGTRLTVL.

The chain links TRBV4-1 to TRBJ2-1, with 7 nucleotides matching TRBD1. The CDR3 contains 16 residues. V lost 4 bases to trimming and J lost 4 bases; unmatched junction nucleotides: 10. CDR1 is MGHRA and CDR2 is YSYEKL in the germline V gene. The CDR3 DNA sequence: TGCGCCAGCAGCCGCCCGGGACAGAACAAATACAATGAGCAGTTCTTC. Residues: CASSRPGQNKYNEQFF.

This clonotype was seen only a few times. The chain combines TRBV28 with TRBJ1-2, with D possibly matching TRBD1 (6 bases). The CDR3 is 12 residues long. Germline V gene sequence: CDR1 MDHEN, CDR2 SYDVKM. V was clipped by 10 bases and J by 4 bases, with 13 bases between them. As DNA, the CDR3 is TGTGCCACCACCGAGGGGGGCTATGGCTACACCTTC. Its protein product is CATTEGGYGYTF.

This clonotype was observed a few times. The chain uses TRBV27 and TRBJ2-5; maybe TRBD2 (6 bases). The CDR3 spans 15 residues. V was pared by 6 bases and J by 5 bases, with 19 bases between. Germline CDR1 and CDR2: MNHEY and SMNVEV (reference sequence). CDR3 in amino acids: CASSSSISGWETQYF. In nucleotides, the CDR3 is TGTGCCAGCAGCTCCTCTATTAGCGGTTGGGAGACCCAGTACTTC.

The chain uses TRBV5-4 and TRBJ2-7, with D perhaps matching TRBD1 (6 bases). There are 13 residues in the CDR3. Deletions cut 4 bases from V and 6 bases from J, with 14 bases between. Germline V gene sequence: CDR1 SGHNT, CDR2 YYREEE (reference sequence). The CDR3 coding sequence is TGTGCCAGCAGCCGAACAGGGAGAGGCGAGCAGTACGTC. Translated: CASSRTGRGEQYV.

CDR3 coding DNA: TGTGCCAGCAGCTTGGGACCCGGGACAGGGACGTTGCAGACCCAGTACTTC. Translating it yields CASSLGPGTGTLQTQYF. This rearrangement joins TRBV5-6 to TRBJ2-5, with 9 bases that match TRBD1. V was pared by 0 bases and J by 6 bases, with 12 bases of the junction left unmatched. Germline V gives CDR1 SGHDT, CDR2 YYEEEE. This CDR3 comprises 17 residues.

This chain joins TRBV9 and TRBJ2-5; TRBD1 or TRBD2 may be the D gene (5 bases each). The CDR3 sequence is 14 residues long. Trimming took off 4 bases at V and 2 bases at J, with 12 bases between the two ends. Germline values: CDR1 SGDLS, CDR2 YYNGEE. The CDR3 loop is CASSPGRRQETQYF. CDR3 coding DNA: TGTGCCAGCAGCCCGGGACGACGACAAGAGACCCAGTACTTC.

The V call is TRBV4-3, the J call TRBJ2-2; 7 nucleotides match TRBD2. Germline assignment: CDR1 LGHNA and CDR2 YSLEER. V was clipped by 0 bases and J by 3 bases; unmatched bases: 10. The CDR3 sequence is 18 residues long. This CDR3 is CASSQDYSGVYHTGELFF. CDR3 DNA sequence: TGCGCCAGCAGCCAAGATTACAGCGGGGTGTATCACACCGGGGAGCTGTTTTTT.

This clonotype was seen a few times. This chain connects TRBV11-3 to TRBJ2-2; no clear D gene. CDR1 and CDR2 from the germline V gene are SGHNT and YENEEA. V lost 2 bases and J lost 7, with 20 bases in between. The CDR3 extends over 17 amino acids. The CDR3 here is CASSLNQVEVGSGELFF. CDR3 DNA sequence: TGTGCCAGCAGCTTAAATCAAGTTGAGGTTGGCAGCGGGGAGCTGTTTTTT. The entire variable domain, with the rest obtained from reference TRBV11-3 and TRBJ2-2, is as follows: EAGVVQSPRYKIIEKKQPVAFWCNPISGHNTLYWYLQNLGQGPELLIRYENEEAVDDSQLPKDRFSAERLKGVDSTLKIQPAELGDSAVYLCASSLNQVEVGSGELFFGEGSRLTVL.

This clonotype was recorded a few times. This rearrangement joins TRBV5-1 to TRBJ2-7; TRBD1 aligns across 8 bases. The junction had 7 bases not matched to a gene; V was cut back by 4 bases and J by 1 base. There are 15 residues in the CDR3. Germline values: CDR1 SGHRS, CDR2 YFSETQ. The CDR3 region has the DNA TGCGCCAGCAGCCCTACAACAGGGGGATCCTACGAGCAGTACTTC. Translation gives CASSPTTGGSYEQYF.

V and J are TRBV11-2 and TRBJ2-3, with TRBD1 matching over 8 bases. The CDR3 totals 15 residues. In germline, CDR1 is SGHAT, CDR2 FQNNGV. V was clipped by 4 bases and J by 4 bases; unmatched bases: 7. The chain's CDR3 is CASSSADRAADTQYF. Here the CDR3 DNA reads TGTGCCAGCAGCTCAGCGGACAGGGCGGCAGATACGCAGTATTTT.

This clonotype was seen only a few times. The genes are TRBV20-1 and TRBJ2-7; D gene unclear. The CDR3 loop spans 12 amino acids. The V gene's germline CDR1 is DFQATT and CDR2 SNEGSKA (reference sequence). The germline V and J ends were trimmed by 6 bases and 4 bases, with 13 bases remaining between them. CDR3 region: CSAPWEGYEQYF. The CDR3 DNA follows: TGCAGTGCCCCCTGGGAAGGGTACGAGCAGTACTTC.